A selection of T cell receptor beta chains follows, all from one sample in a study of cytomegalovirus exposure and HLA in healthy donors. Clones were read by immunoSEQ multiplex PCR, and TCRdb kept only the in-frame ones, dropping some. The top ten hold roughly 0.58% of the sample, which has 200,000 to 250,000 clones, approximately 80% seen once. The sequencing input was PBMCs. The receptors shown here come from a woman between 35 and 50 years old in good health and CMV-seronegative. Each CDR3 is given with its conserved first and last residue. Each record gives: D gene, CDR3 length, J gene, clone size, V gene, CDR3 protein, CDR3 DNA. D genes are given only for firm matches. Clone size, where shown, is once, few, many, or a class for clones that have expanded.

NA,16,TRBJ2-2,NA,TRBV5-5,CASSLPGDTNTGELFF,TGTGCCAGCAGCTTACCTGGGGACACGAACACCGGGGAGCTGTTTTTT
TRBD2,14,TRBJ2-1,NA,TRBV5-1,CASSSPGGFNEQFF,TGCGCCAGCAGCTCGCCGGGGGGTTTCAATGAGCAGTTCTTC
NA,17,TRBJ2-2,NA,TRBV7-9,CASSPAGGRGMPGELFF,TGTGCCAGCAGCCCAGCGGGCGGGCGGGGAATGCCCGGGGAGCTGTTTTTT
TRBD1,13,TRBJ2-3,NA,TRBV5-1,CASGSTGADTQYF,TGCGCCAGCGGATCGACAGGGGCAGATACGCAGTATTTT
NA,13,TRBJ1-2,NA,TRBV27,CASSFSTRQIYTF,TGTGCCAGCAGTTTCTCCACCCGACAGATCTACACCTTC
TRBD1,16,TRBJ1-1,NA,TRBV11-2,CASSFPPTGGKTEAFF,TGTGCCAGCAGCTTCCCCCCAACAGGGGGCAAAACTGAAGCTTTCTTT
TRBD2,17,TRBJ2-7,NA,TRBV4-2,CASSHELLAGGRYEQYF,TGTGCCAGCAGCCACGAACTACTAGCGGGGGGCCGTTACGAGCAGTACTTC
TRBD1,15,TRBJ1-2,NA,TRBV11-2,CASSSGSQGSYGYTF,TGTGCCAGCAGCTCTGGGTCACAGGGGAGCTATGGCTACACCTTC
TRBD1,16,TRBJ2-2,NA,TRBV13,CASSTDRGRNTGELFF,TGTGCCAGCAGCACCGACAGGGGCCGAAACACCGGGGAGCTGTTTTTT
TRBD1,14,TRBJ1-2,NA,TRBV13,CASSFLGQGNGYTF,TGTGCCAGCAGCTTCCTGGGACAGGGGAATGGCTACACCTTC
NA,13,TRBJ1-1,NA,TRBV6-6,CASRETGNTEAFF,TGTGCCAGCAGGGAGACAGGGAACACTGAAGCTTTCTTT
NA,15,TRBJ1-1,NA,TRBV30,CAWKEIETVDSEAFF,TGTGCCTGGAAGGAAATTGAGACAGTAGACAGTGAAGCTTTCTTT
NA,14,TRBJ2-2,NA,TRBV7-9,CASSLDGDTGELFF,TGTGCCAGCAGCTTAGACGGTGACACCGGGGAGCTGTTTTTT
NA,13,TRBJ1-2,NA,TRBV5-1,CASSLSTVDGYTF,TGCGCCAGCAGCTTGAGCACAGTCGATGGCTACACCTTC
TRBD1,12,TRBJ1-6,NA,TRBV30,CAWGQGNSPLHF,TGTGCCTGGGGACAGGGAAACTCACCCCTCCACTTT
TRBD1,13,TRBJ1-1,NA,TRBV6-5,CATSRQGSAEAFF,TGTGCCACCTCCCGACAGGGGAGCGCTGAAGCTTTCTTT
TRBD1,17,TRBJ1-1,NA,TRBV5-4,CASSLGGRQGPNTEAFF,TGTGCCAGCAGCTTGGGGGGCCGACAGGGACCGAACACTGAAGCTTTCTTT
TRBD1,16,TRBJ2-5,NA,TRBV7-2,CASSLEAGTVQETQYF,TGTGCCAGCAGCTTAGAGGCCGGGACAGTCCAAGAGACCCAGTACTTC
NA,15,TRBJ1-3,few,TRBV5-6,CASSWKTGTGNTIYF,TGTGCCAGCAGCTGGAAAACAGGGACAGGAAACACCATATATTTT
NA,12,TRBJ2-1,NA,TRBV7-9,CASSGRGVEQFF,TGTGCCAGCAGCGGCAGGGGGGTAGAGCAGTTCTTC
TRBD1,15,TRBJ1-2,NA,TRBV6-5,CASSYSGQGNYGYTF,TGTGCCAGCAGTTACTCAGGACAGGGTAACTATGGCTACACCTTC
NA,14,TRBJ1-1,NA,TRBV7-4,CASSRTKLNTEAFF,TGTGCCAGCAGCCGGACTAAATTGAACACTGAAGCTTTCTTT
NA,17,TRBJ2-7,NA,TRBV10-3,CAISESFTRNLAYEQYF,TGTGCCATCAGTGAGTCGTTTACCCGGAACCTAGCCTACGAGCAGTACTTC
NA,14,TRBJ2-7,NA,TRBV28,CASSLFRGRYEQYF,TGTGCCAGCAGTTTATTCAGGGGTAGGTACGAGCAGTACTTC
NA,15,TRBJ1-6,NA,TRBV2,CARQRGGGRNSPLHF,TGTGCCAGACAGCGAGGGGGGGGACGGAATTCACCCCTCCACTTT
NA,14,TRBJ2-1,NA,TRBV11-3,CASRAAGAENEQFF,TGTGCCAGCAGGGCCGCGGGGGCCGAGAATGAGCAGTTCTTC
NA,16,TRBJ1-5,NA,TRBV28,CASSLGGRGGYQPQHF,TGTGCCAGCAGTTTAGGAGGGAGAGGAGGTTATCAGCCCCAGCATTTT
NA,17,TRBJ1-1,NA,TRBV2,CASSGEGWGGANTEAFF,TGTGCCAGCAGTGGGGAGGGGTGGGGGGGAGCGAACACTGAAGCTTTCTTT
NA,11,TRBJ1-2,once,TRBV20-1,CSARGEGGYTF,TGCAGTGCCCGGGGAGAGGGCGGCTACACCTTC
TRBD1,15,TRBJ1-1,NA,TRBV18,CASSPPGGVYTEAFF,TGTGCCAGCTCACCACCAGGGGGCGTGTACACTGAAGCTTTCTTT
NA,13,TRBJ1-1,NA,TRBV18,CASSPATDTEAFF,TGTGCCAGCTCACCCGCCACGGACACTGAAGCTTTCTTT
NA,14,TRBJ2-5,NA,TRBV6-1,CASTPGLWEETQYF,TGTGCCAGCACCCCCGGACTATGGGAAGAGACCCAGTACTTC
TRBD1,14,TRBJ2-2,few,TRBV6-5,CASSWTGGPGELFF,TGTGCCAGCAGTTGGACAGGGGGACCCGGGGAGCTGTTTTTT
NA,16,TRBJ2-1,NA,TRBV19,CASSILAGLSYNEQFF,TGTGCCAGTAGTATCTTGGCAGGGCTTTCCTACAATGAGCAGTTCTTC
TRBD2,20,TRBJ2-1,NA,TRBV4-1,CASSQDISLAGGSSYNEQFF,TGCGCCAGCAGCCAAGATATATCCCTAGCGGGGGGGAGCTCCTACAATGAGCAGTTCTTC
NA,14,TRBJ1-6,NA,TRBV29-1,CSVQQGSYNSPLHF,TGCAGCGTCCAACAGGGTTCCTATAATTCACCCCTCCACTTT
NA,14,TRBJ1-5,NA,TRBV6-1,CASSEAGLPKAQHF,TGTGCCAGCAGTGAAGCGGGACTCCCAAAGGCCCAGCATTTT
NA,12,TRBJ2-1,NA,TRBV14,CASSRVGDEQFF,TGTGCCAGCAGCCGCGTCGGGGATGAGCAGTTCTTC
NA,14,TRBJ1-4,NA,TRBV11-2,CASSLSGAGEKLFF,TGTGCCAGCAGCTTATCAGGGGCTGGGGAAAAACTGTTTTTT
NA,13,TRBJ2-5,NA,TRBV4-1,CASSPPGTETQYF,TGCGCCAGCAGCCCTCCAGGTACAGAGACCCAGTACTTC
NA,19,TRBJ2-2,NA,TRBV18,CASSPPLGLQGGPTGELFF,TGTGCCAGCTCACCACCTCTGGGTTTGCAGGGCGGACCCACAGGGGAGCTGTTTTTT
NA,13,TRBJ1-5,NA,TRBV7-9,CASSLVSHQPQHF,TGTGCCAGCAGCTTAGTCAGTCATCAGCCCCAGCATTTT
TRBD2,13,TRBJ2-3,NA,TRBV5-1,CASRREASGTQYF,TGCGCCAGCAGGCGGGAGGCGTCGGGTACGCAGTATTTT
TRBD1,13,TRBJ2-7,NA,TRBV29-1,CSVRTGRFSEQYF,TGCAGCGTCCGGACAGGGCGTTTCTCCGAGCAGTACTTC
NA,13,TRBJ1-1,NA,TRBV5-5,CASSLNADTEAFF,TGTGCCAGCAGCTTAAATGCGGACACTGAAGCTTTCTTT
NA,13,TRBJ1-1,many,TRBV5-1,CASRTASNTEAFF,TGCGCCAGCAGGACAGCGTCGAACACTGAAGCTTTCTTT
NA,12,TRBJ2-7,few,TRBV9,CASSGITGEQYF,TGTGCCAGCAGCGGAATCACTGGCGAGCAGTACTTC
NA,13,TRBJ1-1,NA,TRBV7-9,CASSFSGNTEAFF,TGTGCCAGCAGCTTTAGTGGGAACACTGAAGCTTTCTTT
NA,10,TRBJ2-1,NA,TRBV20-1,CSARNNEQFF,TGCAGTGCCCGTAACAATGAGCAGTTCTTC
NA,12,TRBJ2-1,NA,TRBV6-6,CASSGQINEQFF,TGTGCCAGCAGTGGACAGATCAATGAGCAGTTCTTC
NA,18,TRBJ1-3,NA,TRBV9,CASSVVGSLRGPGNTIYF,TGTGCCAGCAGCGTAGTCGGTTCCCTGAGAGGGCCTGGAAACACCATATATTTT
TRBD1,13,TRBJ1-1,NA,TRBV9,CASSVGQSTEAFF,TGTGCCAGCAGCGTGGGACAGAGCACTGAAGCTTTCTTT
NA,16,TRBJ2-2,NA,TRBV5-1,CASSNGAGANTGELFF,TGCGCCAGCAGTAATGGGGCAGGTGCGAACACCGGGGAGCTGTTTTTT
TRBD1,16,TRBJ1-4,few,TRBV5-1,CASSSHSGQGREKLFF,TGCGCCAGCAGTTCCCATTCGGGACAGGGCAGGGAAAAACTGTTTTTT
TRBD1,13,TRBJ1-6,NA,TRBV30,CACRQGAISPLHF,TGTGCCTGTCGACAGGGGGCGATTTCACCCCTCCACTTT
NA,16,TRBJ1-1,once,TRBV7-9,CASSLARGGRHTEAFF,TGTGCCAGCAGCTTAGCGCGGGGCGGGCGGCACACTGAAGCTTTCTTT
NA,14,TRBJ1-1,NA,TRBV11-2,CASSLAGGGTEAFF,TGTGCCAGCAGCTTAGCTGGGGGGGGGACTGAAGCTTTCTTT